This entry lists 29 T cell receptor beta chains sequenced from one sample in a study of blood T cell repertoires in COVID-19. The assay was immunoSEQ multiplex PCR, and TCRdb's table has in-frame clones only and misses some. Here the sample spans around 160,000 clones, 70% to 90% being singletons. Sequenced sample: peripheral blood. The receptors here all came from a woman between 55 and 75 years old with COVID-19, enrolled during active disease.

The rearrangement links TRBV20-1 to TRBJ1-4; D gene ambiguous. Germline lookup yields CDR1 DFQATT and CDR2 SNEGSKA (reference sequence). The CDR3 runs to 11 residues. V was cut by 6 bases and J by 8 bases, with 10 bases left in between. The DNA of the CDR3 is TGCAGTGCCCCACACATCGAAAAACTGTTTTTT. Translated: CSAPHIEKLFF.

V and J are TRBV3-1 (or the pseudogene TRBV3-2) and TRBJ2-5; D is uncertain. Trimming stripped 4 bases from V and 3 bases from J, with 6 bases between. The CDR3 spans 12 residues. CDR1 is LGHDT, CDR2 YNNKEL, per germline (reference sequence). CDR3 sequence (DNA): TGTGCCAGCAGCCGAGACGAAGAGACCCAGTACTTC. This translates into CASSRDEETQYF.

The rearrangement links TRBV7-8 to TRBJ1-5; D ambiguous. V lost 5 bases and J lost 5, with 7 bases in between. The CDR3 extends over 12 amino acids. Germline V CDR1 and CDR2: SGHVS, FQNEAQ. The CDR3 region is CASSPGDQPQHF. CDR3 coding DNA: TGTGCCAGCAGCCCCGGAGATCAGCCCCAGCATTTT.

DNA for the CDR3: TGTGCCAGCAGCTCCCCCGGGGGGAGCTCCTACAATGAGCAGTTCTTC. It yields the protein CASSSPGGSSYNEQFF. The chain is built from TRBV5-6 and TRBJ2-1, with 7 bases fitting TRBD2. V was pared by 3 bases and J by 0 bases, with 6 bases of the junction left unmatched. The CDR3 contains 16 residues. CDR1 and CDR2 (germline): SGHDT, YYEEEE.

The rearrangement links TRBV7-8 to TRBJ2-2, with a tentative D call TRBD1 (6 bases). Trimming cost V 2 bases and J 4 bases, with 11 bases left between them. The CDR3 loop spans 15 amino acids. The germline V gene encodes CDR1 SGHVS and CDR2 FQNEAQ. CDR3 in amino acids: CASSLPGTTTGELFF. The DNA for the CDR3 is TGTGCCAGCAGCTTACCCGGGACAACCACCGGGGAGCTGTTTTTT. Based on the CDR3 plus reference TRBV7-8 and TRBJ2-2, the full variable domain is GAGVSQSPRYKVAKRGQDVALRCDPISGHVSLFWYQQALGQGPEFLTYFQNEAQLDKSGLPSDRFFAERPEGSVSTLKIQRTQQEDSAVYLCASSLPGTTTGELFFGEGSRLTVL.

This clone was seen only once. The chain links TRBV19 to TRBJ2-2, with TRBD1 identical over 9 bases. The CDR3 has 18 amino acids. Germline values: CDR1 LNHDA, CDR2 SQIVND (reference sequence). The ends lost 6 bases at V and 4 bases at J; junction bases unmatched: 15. The CDR3 is CASRSGTGKNPGTGELFF. Written as DNA, the CDR3 is TGTGCCAGTAGGTCCGGGACAGGGAAAAACCCAGGCACCGGGGAGCTGTTTTTT.

This clone has only one observation. The chain couples TRBV7-8 to TRBJ1-1; no definite D call. The V gene lost 1 base and the J gene lost 8 bases, with 11 bases spanning the gap. CDR1 is SGHVS and CDR2 is FQNEAQ in the germline V gene. The CDR3 extends over 13 amino acids. The CDR3 region is CASSLVVGREAFF. DNA for the CDR3: TGTGCCAGCAGCTTAGTTGTGGGCAGGGAAGCTTTCTTT.

J is TRBJ2-3 and V is TRBV7-9; D gene ambiguous. Per germline, CDR1 SEHNR and CDR2 FQNEAQ (reference sequence). Trimming took off 5 bases at V and 2 bases at J, with 23 bases between the two ends. This CDR3 contains 18 residues. The CDR3 region has the DNA TGTGCCAGCAGCAAAAGTCTTGGGCCTCGCGAGTTCACAGATACGCAGTATTTT. This translates into CASSKSLGPREFTDTQYF.

The chain has TRBV5-4 and TRBJ1-1; D is ambiguous. The CDR3 has 15 residues. V was cut by 0 bases and J by 1 base, with 10 bases left in between. The germline V gene encodes CDR1 SGHNT and CDR2 YYREEE (reference sequence). The CDR3 coding sequence is TGTGCCAGCAGCTTGGTGGAGGGTCGGAACACTGAAGCTTTCTTT. This translates into CASSLVEGRNTEAFF. Complete variable domain (other parts from reference TRBV5-4 and TRBJ1-1): ETGVTQSPTHLIKTRGQQVTLRCSSQSGHNTVSWYQQALGQGPQFIFQYYREEENGRGNFPPRFSGLQFPNYSSELNVNALELDDSALYLCASSLVEGRNTEAFFGQGTRLTVV.

The chain couples TRBV6-1 to TRBJ1-1; D gene unclear. The CDR3 sequence is 12 residues long. The V gene's germline CDR1 is MNHNS and CDR2 SASEGT. V dropped 1 base and J dropped 5 bases, with 5 bases sitting between them. The DNA of the CDR3 is TGTGCCAGCAGTGAAGACCGGACTGAAGCTTTCTTT. Its translation is CASSEDRTEAFF.

The genes are TRBV7-9 and TRBJ2-2; tentatively, D is TRBD1 (5 bases). Germline lookup yields CDR1 SEHNR and CDR2 FQNEAQ (reference sequence). This CDR3 has 15 amino acids. V lost 5 bases to trimming and J lost 1 base, with 11 bases between them. The CDR3 is CASSPLDRNTGELFF. In DNA form, the CDR3 reads TGTGCCAGCAGCCCTCTTGACAGGAACACCGGGGAGCTGTTTTTT.

The rearrangement uses TRBV28 and TRBJ1-1; a weak D match, TRBD1 (5 bases). With 4 bases removed from V and 3 bases from J, the gap between germline ends came to 21 bases. Germline V gene sequence: CDR1 MDHEN, CDR2 SYDVKM. The CDR3 is 17 amino acids. In nucleotides, the CDR3 is TGTGCCAGCAGTTCCCCCAGTGATGTAGGGGTGGACACTGAAGCTTTCTTT. Its translation is CASSSPSDVGVDTEAFF.

This rearrangement joins TRBV19 to TRBJ2-3, with 7 bases fitting TRBD1. Unmatched junction bases numbered 10, after V lost 4 bases and J lost 0 bases. Germline values: CDR1 LNHDA, CDR2 SQIVND (reference sequence). The CDR3 consists of 17 residues. Here the CDR3 DNA reads TGTGCCAGTAGTACCTATTGGCAGGGGGTTAGCACAGATACGCAGTATTTT. Protein product: CASSTYWQGVSTDTQYF.

This chain uses TRBV5-6 with TRBJ1-2, with 9 nucleotides matching TRBD1. This CDR3 has 13 amino acids. The V gene's germline CDR1 is SGHDT and CDR2 YYEEEE. Trimming at V came to 4 bases and at J to 5 bases, leaving 3 bases not matched to a gene. CDR3 residues: CASSTDRGYGYTF. The CDR3 DNA is TGTGCCAGCAGCACCGACAGGGGGTATGGCTACACCTTC.

J is TRBJ2-1 and V is TRBV6-4, with D tentatively TRBD1 (6 bases). Per the germline V gene, CDR1 is MRHNA and CDR2 is SNTAGT. The length of the CDR3 is 15 residues. Trimming took 6 bases from V and 2 from J, leaving 14 bases between them. CDR3 sequence reads: CASSEGQSPYNEQFF. CDR3 nucleotide sequence: TGTGCCAGCAGCGAAGGACAGTCCCCCTACAATGAGCAGTTCTTC.

The genes are TRBV30 and TRBJ2-7, with TRBD1 matching over 9 bases. This CDR3 region has 14 residues. Trimming at V came to 1 base and at J to 3 bases, leaving 4 bases not matched to a gene. Germline CDR1 is GTSNPN and CDR2 is SVGIG (reference sequence). The CDR3 DNA is TGTGCCTGGAGTGGGGGACAGGGCTACTACGAGCAGTACTTC. It specifies CAWSGGQGYYEQYF.

The chain joins TRBV7-3 to TRBJ2-1, with TRBD2 matching 9 bases. Trimming at V came to 5 bases and at J to 6 bases, leaving 8 bases not matched to a gene. CDR1 is SGHTA, CDR2 FQGTGA, per germline. This CDR3 is built from 15 residues. CDR3 sequence reads: CASSVRLAAGNEQFF. The CDR3 region has the DNA TGTGCCAGCAGCGTCCGACTAGCGGCAGGCAATGAGCAGTTCTTC.

V usage is TRBV9 and J usage is TRBJ2-5; a possible D gene is TRBD2 (5 bases). This CDR3 comprises 14 residues. Per the germline V gene, CDR1 is SGDLS and CDR2 is YYNGEE. V dropped 0 bases and J dropped 4 bases, with 10 bases sitting between them. The CDR3 reads CASSVEGVTETQYF. In DNA form, the CDR3 reads TGTGCCAGCAGCGTAGAGGGAGTAACAGAGACCCAGTACTTC.

CDR3 DNA sequence: TGTGCCAGCAGCCAAGTTCCGGGGTCCAATCAGCCCCAGCATTTT. Its translation: CASSQVPGSNQPQHF. This rearrangement joins TRBV3-1 (or the pseudogene TRBV3-2) to TRBJ1-5; no reliable D call. Germline CDR1 is LGHDT and CDR2 is YNNKEL (reference sequence). The CDR3 has 15 residues. The V end was cut by 1 base, the J end by 3 bases, with 10 bases between.

The V gene is TRBV19, the J gene TRBJ2-5; 7 bases align to TRBD1. The V gene's germline CDR1 is LNHDA and CDR2 SQIVND (reference sequence). The ends lost 3 bases at V and 1 base at J; junction bases unmatched: 14. The CDR3 extends over 18 amino acids. The CDR3 reads CASSMYPPRQGTQETQYF. As DNA, the CDR3 is TGTGCCAGTAGTATGTATCCCCCCCGACAGGGAACCCAAGAGACCCAGTACTTC.

This chain joins TRBV4-1 and TRBJ1-4; D gene ambiguous. Germline CDR1 and CDR2: MGHRA and YSYEKL. Trimming cost V 4 bases and J 4 bases, with 19 bases left between them. The CDR3 consists of 17 residues. The CDR3 reads CASSRQSVTDHNEKLFF. The DNA for the CDR3 is TGCGCCAGCAGCCGCCAAAGTGTAACTGATCATAATGAAAAACTGTTTTTT.

The chain employs TRBV19 and TRBJ1-4, with D uncertain. Germline V gives CDR1 LNHDA, CDR2 SQIVND (reference sequence). The CDR3 sequence is 15 residues long. The V and J ends lost 2 bases and 1 base respectively, with 8 bases between them. CDR3 in amino acids: CASSIPTGTNEKLFF. In DNA, the CDR3 is TGTGCCAGTAGTATACCCACGGGAACTAATGAAAAACTGTTTTTT.

The gene calls are TRBV18 and TRBJ2-7; 8 nucleotides agree with TRBD1. The CDR3 sequence is 13 residues long. Germline CDR1 and CDR2: KGHSH and LQKENI. Trimming at V came to 4 bases and at J to 4 bases, leaving 3 bases not matched to a gene. Here the CDR3 reads CASSHGQGYEQYF. CDR3 bases: TGTGCCAGCTCACATGGACAGGGTTACGAGCAGTACTTC.

This chain connects TRBV6-5 to TRBJ2-3; D call uncertain. Germline CDR1 and CDR2: MNHEY and SVGAGI. The CDR3 is made up of 12 amino acids. V was shortened by 4 bases and J by 5 bases, with 7 bases between the two germline ends. CDR3 sequence (DNA): TGTGCCAGCAGTTCGTTCGGAGATACGCAGTATTTT. Its protein product is CASSSFGDTQYF.

Written as DNA, the CDR3 is TGTGCCAGCAGCAAAGCGAGCCTAGCGGGGGGGCCAGGCACAGATACGCAGTATTTT. Protein: CASSKASLAGGPGTDTQYF. The chain is built from TRBV21-1 and TRBJ2-3; TRBD2 is taken as the D call from the table, unchecked against the DNA. TRBV21-1 is given as a pseudogene. There are 19 residues in the CDR3.

The rearrangement joins TRBV5-8 to TRBJ1-6, with D maybe TRBD1 (5 bases). The CDR3 totals 19 residues. The germline gives CDR1 SGHTS, CDR2 YDEGEE. The V end was cut by 4 bases, the J end by 6 bases, with 26 bases between. CDR3 sequence: CASSPLAQGIPYGNSPLHF. In DNA form, the CDR3 reads TGTGCCAGCAGCCCCTTGGCGCAGGGAATACCCTACGGTAATTCACCCCTCCACTTT.

V usage is TRBV18 and J usage is TRBJ1-1, with 11 bases that match TRBD1. This CDR3 has 18 residues. The V and J ends lost 3 bases and 2 bases, in that order; junction bases with no gene match: 11. CDR1 is KGHSH and CDR2 is LQKENI in the germline V gene. CDR3 DNA: TGTGCCAGCTCACCGGCGGGGGGACAGGGGGTCCTTAACACTGAAGCTTTCTTT. It is translated as CASSPAGGQGVLNTEAFF.

This rearrangement joins TRBV5-5 to TRBJ2-5; possibly TRBD2 for D (5 bases). Germline CDR1 is SGHKS and CDR2 is YYEKEE (reference sequence). V lost 7 bases to trimming and J lost 1 base, with 11 bases between them. The CDR3 is made up of 13 amino acids. In DNA form, the CDR3 reads TGTGCCAGCTCCAAGGACTTCCAAGAGACCCAGTACTTC. Protein: CASSKDFQETQYF. Full variable domain (remainder filled in from reference TRBV5-5 and TRBJ2-5): DAGVTQSPTHLIKTRGQQVTLRCSPISGHKSVSWYQQVLGQGPQFIFQYYEKEERGRGNFPDRFSARQFPNYSSELNVNALLLGDSALYLCASSKDFQETQYFGPGTRLLVL.

The chain joins TRBV29-1 to TRBJ2-1, with D possibly being TRBD1 (5 bases). CDR1 is SQVTM, CDR2 ANQGSEA, per germline. This CDR3 comprises 12 residues. The CDR3 spells CSTVRPNNEQFF. The DNA of the CDR3 is TGCTCGACAGTTCGGCCGAACAATGAGCAGTTCTTC.